The 2 T cell receptor beta chains below all came from one sample that was sequenced in a study of blood T cell repertoires in COVID-19. This table comes from immunoSEQ multiplex PCR, and its TCRdb copy is limited to in-frame clones, with some not included. The sample yields around 270,000 clones, approximately 89% seen once. Sequenced: peripheral blood. These TCRs come from a woman between 50 and 59 years old with acute or convalescent COVID-19.

V and J are TRBV19 and TRBJ2-3; TRBD2 agrees at 10 bases. Germline V gene lookup returns CDR1 LNHDA and CDR2 SQIVND (reference sequence). V lost 7 bases and J lost 4; bases outside the gene matches: 11. This CDR3 region has 16 residues. The CDR3 coding sequence is TGTGCCAGTATCGATCGAGGTAGCGGGAGGTCAGATACGCAGTATTTT. Its protein is CASIDRGSGRSDTQYF.

A single count supports this clone. The CDR3 DNA is TGTGCCAGCAGTTTATTCGACAGAAATCAGCCCCAGCATTTT. Protein product: CASSLFDRNQPQHF. The chain couples TRBV28 to TRBJ1-5; D is perhaps TRBD1 (5 bases). The CDR3 sequence is 14 residues long. Trimming cost V 1 base and J 4 bases, with 8 bases left between them. Germline assignment: CDR1 MDHEN and CDR2 SYDVKM.